This T cell receptor (beta chain) was found in a study of blood T cell repertoires in COVID-19. Study overall: Some COVID-19 samples were acute and others convalescent; all came from the United States, Italy and Spain. PBMCs, B-cell-depleted T cells, or T cells provided the cDNA or gDNA that made up the material.

The junction had 11 bases not matched to a gene; V was cut back by 6 bases and J by 7 bases. CDR1 is MNHEY and CDR2 is SVGAGI in the germline V gene. The CDR3 sequence is 15 residues long. In the original analysis: Amplification of reference gene primers provided the estimated nucleated cell counts. Sequencing was performed with immunoSEQ multiplex PCR; in TCRdb, only in-frame clones are kept and a portion is missing. V, J and clone size are those of that table, while D and trimming were read from the DNA. The sample lists about 210,000 clones, about 90% occurring once. The sequenced sample was peripheral blood. This chain joins TRBV6-5 and TRBJ1-4, with 7 nucleotides matching TRBD1. The origin of this receptor is a man aged 30 to 45 with acute or convalescent COVID-19. CDR3 nucleotide sequence: TGTGCCAGCAGCCCCGCGAGGGGGCTTGTTGAAAAACTGTTTTTT. This translates into CASSPARGLVEKLFF.